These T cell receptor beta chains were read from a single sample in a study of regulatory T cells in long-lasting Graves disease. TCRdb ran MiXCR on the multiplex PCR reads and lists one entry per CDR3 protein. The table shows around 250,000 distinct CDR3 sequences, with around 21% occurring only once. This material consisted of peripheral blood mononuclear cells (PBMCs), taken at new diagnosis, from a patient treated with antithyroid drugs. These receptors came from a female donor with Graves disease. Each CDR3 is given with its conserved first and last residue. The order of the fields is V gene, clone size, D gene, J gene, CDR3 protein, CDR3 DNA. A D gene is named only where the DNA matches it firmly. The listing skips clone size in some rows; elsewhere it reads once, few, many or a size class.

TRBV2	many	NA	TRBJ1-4	CASRKEPIGEKLFF	TGTGCCAGCAGGAAGGAGCCTATAGGTGAAAAACTGTTTTTT
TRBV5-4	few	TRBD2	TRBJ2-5	CASSLATSGSGETQYF	TGTGCCAGCAGCTTGGCGACTAGCGGGAGTGGGGAGACCCAGTACTTC
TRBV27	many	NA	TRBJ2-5	CASSLSGTQETQYF	TGTGCCAGCAGTTTATCGGGGACCCAAGAGACCCAGTACTTC
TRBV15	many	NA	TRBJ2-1	CATSRESWRPKGGEQFF	TGTGCCACCAGCAGAGAATCGTGGAGGCCAAAGGGTGGCGAGCAGTTCTTC
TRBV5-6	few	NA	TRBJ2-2	CASSSSLTRGELFF	TGTGCCAGCAGCTCGTCCTTAACAAGGGGGGAGCTGTTTTTT
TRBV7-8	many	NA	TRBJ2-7	CASSLTSGSGPEQYF	TGTGCCAGCAGCTTAACTTCGGGGTCAGGGCCAGAGCAGTACTTC
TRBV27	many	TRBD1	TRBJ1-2	CASSLSRQGYGGYTF	TGTGCCAGCAGTTTATCGAGACAGGGATATGGAGGCTACACCTTC
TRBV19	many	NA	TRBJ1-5	CASSIGRMDANQPQHF	TGTGCCAGTAGTATCGGGCGAATGGACGCAAATCAGCCCCAGCATTTT
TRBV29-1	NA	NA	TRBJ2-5	CSVDSREQETQYF	TGCAGCGTTGATAGCAGGGAGCAAGAGACCCAGTACTTC
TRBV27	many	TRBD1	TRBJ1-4	CASSFDAGGYGGKLFF	TGTGCCAGCAGTTTTGACGCAGGGGGCTATGGTGGAAAACTGTTTTTT
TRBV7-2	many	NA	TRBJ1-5	CASSQFGTGQPQHF	TGTGCCAGCAGCCAGTTTGGGACGGGACAGCCCCAGCATTTT